This entry features one T cell receptor beta chain sequence. These data originate in a study of T cell changes during pregnancy in multiple sclerosis. The CDR3 length is 15 residues. CDR1 and CDR2 (germline): SGDLS, YYNGEE. With V trimmed by 1 base and J by 7 bases, 4 bases remained unmatched. Profiling relied on immunoSEQ multiplex PCR, and the TCRdb table lists in-frame clones only, not all of them. The sample lists approximately 96,000 clones, 92% occurring once. V is TRBV9 and J is TRBJ2-1; 11 nucleotides line up with TRBD2. This clonotype originated in a female donor in good health, enrolled as a control in a pregnancy study. The sample in question was peripheral blood, obtained after pregnancy. CDR3 DNA: TGTGCCAGCAGCGTAAAGGGACTAGCGGTGAATGAGCAGTTCTTC. Translation gives CASSVKGLAVNEQFF. Full variable domain (rest looked up from reference TRBV9 and TRBJ2-1): DSGVTQTPKHLITATGQRVTLRCSPRSGDLSVYWYQQSLDQGLQFLIQYYNGEERAKGNILERFSAQQFPDLHSELNLSSLELGDSALYFCASSVKGLAVNEQFFGPGTRLTVL.